A single TCR beta chain is shown here with its context. This clonotype is identified as medium-sized (0.01 to 0.1%). Its antigen is still unknown. Base-call qualities are not available, and no considerably larger clone is one nucleotide away. Instrument on record: Illumina MiSeq. TCRdb reprocessing: public reads trimmed at Q25 with fastp, clones called with MiXCR, in-frame beta chains kept. Each CDR3 protein appears once, grouped with its most common genes and DNA. A total of 1,500 to 2,000 distinct CDR3 sequences appear in this sample, more than 6.5% of them only once. Over 9.5% of the sample goes to the ten largest clones. The sample comes from a study. The CDR3 measures 15 amino acids from cysteine to phenylalanine. Just CDR3 DNA is preserved here, 45 bases in frame from base 1. The germline V gene (reference sequence) yields DFQATT for CDR1 and SNEGSKA for CDR2. Compared with germline, V lacks 1 base and J lacks 6 bases; bases without a gene match: 8.

Input material: CD4+ T cells from peripheral blood. The receptor's source is a human donor with rheumatoid arthritis. The rearrangement joined TRBV20-1 to TRBJ2-1; 8 bases in between match TRBD1. The CDR3 has the sequence CSARARDRPSNEQFF. The nucleotides read TGCAGTGCTAGAGCCCGGGACAGGCCAAGCAATGAGCAGTTCTTC.